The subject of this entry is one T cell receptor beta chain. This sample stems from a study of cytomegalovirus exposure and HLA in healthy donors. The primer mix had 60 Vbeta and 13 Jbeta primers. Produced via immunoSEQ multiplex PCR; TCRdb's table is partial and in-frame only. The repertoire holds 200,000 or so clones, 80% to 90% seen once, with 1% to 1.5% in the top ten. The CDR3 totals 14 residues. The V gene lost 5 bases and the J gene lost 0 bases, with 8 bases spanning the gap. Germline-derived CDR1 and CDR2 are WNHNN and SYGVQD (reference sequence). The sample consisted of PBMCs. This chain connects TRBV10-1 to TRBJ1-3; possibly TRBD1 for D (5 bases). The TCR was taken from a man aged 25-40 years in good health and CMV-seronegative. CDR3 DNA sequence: TGCGCCAGCAGTTTGACAGCCTCTGGAAACACCATATATTTT. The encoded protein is CASSLTASGNTIYF.